The present TCR beta chain was sequenced within a study of monozygotic twins with inflammatory bowel disease. Study-wide results and caveats: Those with IBD had lower TCRbeta diversity (inverse Simpson) than their healthy co-twins did. Neither one strong signal nor one clonotype associated with IBD was supported.

In germline, CDR1 is LNHNV, CDR2 YYDKDF (reference sequence). There are 14 residues in the CDR3. Comments on this clonotype: Antigen specificity is unknown.

TCRdb reprocessed the 5' RACE reads and keeps a single row for each CDR3 protein, giving no DNA. This sample lists 200,000 to 250,000 distinct CDR3 sequences; its ten largest clones have roughly 8%. This clonotype originated in a human donor with ulcerative colitis or Crohn's disease, or a healthy co-twin of an affected twin (not recorded which). The rearrangement uses TRBV15 and TRBJ2-3; TCRdb names TRBD1, which stays unverified in the absence of DNA. The material sequenced was blood. This CDR3 reads CATSLGGSTDTQYF.